This entry is about one TCR beta chain. The antigen remains unidentified. The data belong to a study of OX40 agonist ivuxolimab in advanced cancers. Study context: Recorded diagnoses for dose-escalation patients were hepatocellular carcinoma, melanoma, renal cell or head and neck cancer.

The junction had 8 bases not matched to a gene; V was cut back by 0 bases and J by 3 bases. Germline V gene sequence: CDR1 MRHNA, CDR2 SNTAGT. The CDR3 contains 17 residues. Study results and limitations: In general, CD8+ T cells held more expanded clones than CD4+ did, on average. Among patients with partial responses at 0.1-3.0 mg/kg, clonal expansion was among the lowest.

Measured with immunoSEQ multiplex PCR; TCRdb has only the in-frame clones, and not every one. The top ten clones hold roughly 30% of a sample with about 17,000 clones, roughly 73% of them seen once. The V and J genes are TRBV6-4 and TRBJ1-3; 7 nucleotides match TRBD1. The material sequenced was CD4+ or CD8+ T cells sorted from blood, taken in a trial of the OX40 agonist ivuxolimab. The clonotype comes from an adult with an advanced solid tumor such as melanoma, head and neck, liver or kidney cancer. The CDR3, as DNA: TGTGCCAGCAGTGACTCTTTTAACAGGGGCTTTGGAAACACCATATATTTT. It yields the protein CASSDSFNRGFGNTIYF.